This TCR beta chain was captured in a study of blood T cell repertoires in COVID-19. From germline, CDR1 is MNHEY and CDR2 SMNVEV (reference sequence). CDR3 length: 13 amino acids. Trimming removed 4 bases at V and 3 bases at J, with 7 bases between. Per the original data handling: Quantification of nucleated cells was approximated via reference gene primer amplification. Clones were sequenced by immunoSEQ multiplex PCR, and TCRdb holds only the in-frame ones, with some missing. D and trimming were read from the DNA, whereas the V and J calls and clone size are those reported in that table. The sample shows tens of thousands of clones, around 80% of them seen only once.

Sequenced: peripheral blood. The chain joins TRBV27 to TRBJ1-3; D unresolved. The TCR sequence derives from a human donor in a cohort sampled during active COVID-19. The DNA for the CDR3 is TGTGCCAGCAGTTCGGGATTTGGAAACACCATATATTTT. It is translated as CASSSGFGNTIYF.